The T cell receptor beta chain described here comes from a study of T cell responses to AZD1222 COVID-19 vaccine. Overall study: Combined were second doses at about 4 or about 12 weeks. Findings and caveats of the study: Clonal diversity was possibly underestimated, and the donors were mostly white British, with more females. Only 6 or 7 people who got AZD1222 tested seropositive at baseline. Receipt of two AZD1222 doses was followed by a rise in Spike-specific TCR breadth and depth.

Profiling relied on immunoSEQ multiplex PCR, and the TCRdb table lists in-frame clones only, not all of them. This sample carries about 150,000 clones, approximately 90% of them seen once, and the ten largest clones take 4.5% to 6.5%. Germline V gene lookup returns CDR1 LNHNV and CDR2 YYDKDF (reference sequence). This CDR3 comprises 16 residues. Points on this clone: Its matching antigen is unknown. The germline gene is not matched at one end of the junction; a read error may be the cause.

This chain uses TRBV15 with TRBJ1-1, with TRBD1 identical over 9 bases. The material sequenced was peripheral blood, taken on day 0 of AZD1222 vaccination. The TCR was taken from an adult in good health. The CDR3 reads CATSRGYGQGNAEAFF. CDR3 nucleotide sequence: TGTGCCACCAGCAGAGGGTACGGACAGGGGAACGCTGAAGCTTTCTTT.